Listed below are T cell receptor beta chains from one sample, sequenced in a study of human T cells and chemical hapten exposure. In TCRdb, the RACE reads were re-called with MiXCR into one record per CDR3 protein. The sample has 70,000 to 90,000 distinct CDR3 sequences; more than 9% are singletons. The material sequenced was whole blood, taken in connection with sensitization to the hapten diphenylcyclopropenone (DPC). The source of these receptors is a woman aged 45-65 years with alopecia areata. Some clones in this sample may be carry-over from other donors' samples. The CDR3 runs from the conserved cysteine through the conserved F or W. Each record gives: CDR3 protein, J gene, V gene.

cdr3_aa: CASTPDRRNTEAFF
j_call: TRBJ1-1
v_call: TRBV6-5

cdr3_aa: CASSFSPKETQYF
j_call: TRBJ2-5
v_call: TRBV5-6

cdr3_aa: CSARDLGGIYNEQFF
j_call: TRBJ2-1
v_call: TRBV20-1

cdr3_aa: CASSRSTGEEQYF
j_call: TRBJ2-7
v_call: TRBV18

cdr3_aa: CSARGGTSGYNEQFF
j_call: TRBJ2-1
v_call: TRBV20-1

cdr3_aa: CSVARAEAFF
j_call: TRBJ1-1
v_call: TRBV29-1

cdr3_aa: CASSLAEKAFF
j_call: TRBJ1-1
v_call: TRBV7-9

cdr3_aa: CSARQNTEAFF
j_call: TRBJ1-1
v_call: TRBV20-1

cdr3_aa: CASSSLAGKNIQYF
j_call: TRBJ2-4
v_call: TRBV27

cdr3_aa: CASSRQLNTEAFF
j_call: TRBJ1-1
v_call: TRBV12-3/TRBV12-4

cdr3_aa: CASSQNRPNDRPAGQETQYF
j_call: TRBJ2-5
v_call: TRBV3-2

cdr3_aa: CASSPWGRGWQPQHF
j_call: TRBJ1-5
v_call: TRBV11-3

cdr3_aa: CASTRSVNTEAFF
j_call: TRBJ1-1
v_call: TRBV30

cdr3_aa: CASSSVRDGYEQYF
j_call: TRBJ2-7
v_call: TRBV11-2

cdr3_aa: CASTSLTGIYEQYF
j_call: TRBJ2-7
v_call: TRBV28

cdr3_aa: CSVIVSTDTQYF
j_call: TRBJ2-3
v_call: TRBV29-1

cdr3_aa: CASSGGTFSEQYF
j_call: TRBJ2-7
v_call: TRBV9

cdr3_aa: CASGNYEQYF
j_call: TRBJ2-7
v_call: TRBV12-5

cdr3_aa: CASSSPGGSSGNTIYF
j_call: TRBJ1-3
v_call: TRBV28

cdr3_aa: CASSQYRTGMNTEAFF
j_call: TRBJ1-1
v_call: TRBV14

cdr3_aa: CASSVISKQFF
j_call: TRBJ2-1
v_call: TRBV2

cdr3_aa: CASSLKIPTANYGYTF
j_call: TRBJ1-2
v_call: TRBV4-2

cdr3_aa: CASSRRDSRNSPLHF
j_call: TRBJ1-6
v_call: TRBV28

cdr3_aa: CASSFRDRGPQDEQYF
j_call: TRBJ2-7
v_call: TRBV19

cdr3_aa: CASSGSPSSYEQYF
j_call: TRBJ2-7
v_call: TRBV7-8

cdr3_aa: CAISGEPNSPLHF
j_call: TRBJ1-6
v_call: TRBV10-3

cdr3_aa: CASSLRGAGREQYF
j_call: TRBJ2-7
v_call: TRBV28

cdr3_aa: CASTLAGVMDGELFF
j_call: TRBJ2-2
v_call: TRBV12-3/TRBV12-4

cdr3_aa: CASSLATGKNTEAFF
j_call: TRBJ1-1
v_call: TRBV5-4

cdr3_aa: CASSLVDLNTEAFF
j_call: TRBJ1-1
v_call: TRBV5-6

cdr3_aa: CASSLRNPPAAFF
j_call: TRBJ1-1
v_call: TRBV28

cdr3_aa: CASSLAGLGSRVYVNEQFF
j_call: TRBJ2-1
v_call: TRBV5-1

cdr3_aa: CASSLGLDTGELFF
j_call: TRBJ2-2
v_call: TRBV5-5

cdr3_aa: CASRSRPTDTQYF
j_call: TRBJ2-3
v_call: TRBV11-2

cdr3_aa: CASSPKGSGEKLFF
j_call: TRBJ1-4
v_call: TRBV3-1

cdr3_aa: CAISRGQGYGYTF
j_call: TRBJ1-2
v_call: TRBV10-3

cdr3_aa: CASSPPGPGNTGELFF
j_call: TRBJ2-2
v_call: TRBV18

cdr3_aa: CASSSPLSGRRYEQYF
j_call: TRBJ2-7
v_call: TRBV5-1

cdr3_aa: CASSFFGTSGRMADIQYF
j_call: TRBJ2-4
v_call: TRBV28